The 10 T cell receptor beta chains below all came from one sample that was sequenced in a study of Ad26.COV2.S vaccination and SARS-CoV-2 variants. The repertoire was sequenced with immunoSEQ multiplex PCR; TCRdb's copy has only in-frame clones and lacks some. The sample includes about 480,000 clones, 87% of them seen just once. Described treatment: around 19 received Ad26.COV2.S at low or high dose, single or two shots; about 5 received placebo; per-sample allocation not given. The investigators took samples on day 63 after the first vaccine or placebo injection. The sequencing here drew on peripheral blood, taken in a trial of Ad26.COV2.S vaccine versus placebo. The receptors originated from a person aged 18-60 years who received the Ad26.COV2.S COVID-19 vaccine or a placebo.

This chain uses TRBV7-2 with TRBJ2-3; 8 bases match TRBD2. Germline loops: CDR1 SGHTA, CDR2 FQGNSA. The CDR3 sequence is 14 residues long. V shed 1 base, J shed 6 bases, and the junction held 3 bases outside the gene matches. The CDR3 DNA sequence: TGTGCCAGCAGCTTAGACGGGAGGGGGGATACGCAGTATTTT. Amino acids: CASSLDGRGDTQYF. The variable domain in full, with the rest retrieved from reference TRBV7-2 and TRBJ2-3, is GAGVSQSPSNKVTEKGKDVELRCDPISGHTALYWYRQSLGQGLEFLIYFQGNSAPDKSGLPSDRFSAERTGGSVSTLTIQRTQQEDSAVYLCASSLDGRGDTQYFGPGTRLTVL.

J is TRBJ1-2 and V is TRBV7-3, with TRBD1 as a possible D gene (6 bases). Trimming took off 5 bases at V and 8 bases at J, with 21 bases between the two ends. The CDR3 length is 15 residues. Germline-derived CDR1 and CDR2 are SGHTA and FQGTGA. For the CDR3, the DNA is TGTGCCAGCAGCGTAGGGGGGCCCCTGGGAGGCGGCTACACCTTC. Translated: CASSVGGPLGGGYTF.

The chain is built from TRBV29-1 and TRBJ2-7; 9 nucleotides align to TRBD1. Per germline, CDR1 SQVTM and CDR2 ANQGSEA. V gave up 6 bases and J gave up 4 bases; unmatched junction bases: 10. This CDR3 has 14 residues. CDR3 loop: CSVIGQGIPYEQYF. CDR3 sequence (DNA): TGCAGCGTCATCGGACAGGGGATCCCTTACGAGCAGTACTTC.

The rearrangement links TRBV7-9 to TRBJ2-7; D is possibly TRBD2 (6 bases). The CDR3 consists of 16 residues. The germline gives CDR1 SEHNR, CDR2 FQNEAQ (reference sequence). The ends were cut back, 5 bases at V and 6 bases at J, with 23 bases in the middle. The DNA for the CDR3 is TGTGCCAGCAGCCCAACGGGGACTTCCTCTCCCGGCGAGCAGTACTTC. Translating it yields CASSPTGTSSPGEQYF.

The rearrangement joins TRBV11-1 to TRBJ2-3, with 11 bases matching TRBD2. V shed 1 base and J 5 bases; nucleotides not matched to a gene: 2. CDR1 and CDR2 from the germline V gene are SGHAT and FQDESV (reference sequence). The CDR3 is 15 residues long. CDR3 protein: CASSLVGLAGDTQYF. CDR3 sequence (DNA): TGTGCCAGCAGCTTAGTAGGACTAGCGGGAGATACGCAGTATTTT.

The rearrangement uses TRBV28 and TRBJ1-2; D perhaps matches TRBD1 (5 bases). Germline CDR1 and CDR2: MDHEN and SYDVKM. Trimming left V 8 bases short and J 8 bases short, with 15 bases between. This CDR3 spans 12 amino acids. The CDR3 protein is CASGHAGRGYTF. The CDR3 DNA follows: TGTGCCAGCGGCCACGCAGGGCGCGGCTACACCTTC.

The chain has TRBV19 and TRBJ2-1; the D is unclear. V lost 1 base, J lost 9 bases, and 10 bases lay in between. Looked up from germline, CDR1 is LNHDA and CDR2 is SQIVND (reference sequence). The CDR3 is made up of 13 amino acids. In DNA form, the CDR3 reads TGTGCCAGTAGTATAGCACGGAGTAGTGAGCAGTTCTTC. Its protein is CASSIARSSEQFF.

The CDR3: CASSRDLRNTEAFF. The DNA of the CDR3 is TGCGCCAGCAGCCGGGATCTGAGGAACACTGAAGCTTTCTTT. The rearrangement joins TRBV4-3 to TRBJ1-1, with D uncertain. CDR1 and CDR2 (germline): LGHNA, YSLEER. The CDR3 has 14 residues. Trimming stripped 4 bases from V and 1 base from J, with 10 bases between.

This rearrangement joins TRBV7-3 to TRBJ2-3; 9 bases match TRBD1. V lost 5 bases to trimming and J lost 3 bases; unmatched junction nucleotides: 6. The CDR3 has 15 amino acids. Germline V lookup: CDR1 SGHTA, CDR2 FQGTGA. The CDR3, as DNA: TGTGCCAGCAGCGACAGGGGGGCAGGGACAGATACGCAGTATTTT. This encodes CASSDRGAGTDTQYF.

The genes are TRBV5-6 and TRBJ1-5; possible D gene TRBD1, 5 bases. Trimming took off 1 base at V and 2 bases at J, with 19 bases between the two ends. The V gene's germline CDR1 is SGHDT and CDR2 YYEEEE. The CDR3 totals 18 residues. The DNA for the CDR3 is TGTGCCAGCAGCTTGTGGGGGACCGGCAATCGGGGCAATCAGCCCCAGCATTTT. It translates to CASSLWGTGNRGNQPQHF.